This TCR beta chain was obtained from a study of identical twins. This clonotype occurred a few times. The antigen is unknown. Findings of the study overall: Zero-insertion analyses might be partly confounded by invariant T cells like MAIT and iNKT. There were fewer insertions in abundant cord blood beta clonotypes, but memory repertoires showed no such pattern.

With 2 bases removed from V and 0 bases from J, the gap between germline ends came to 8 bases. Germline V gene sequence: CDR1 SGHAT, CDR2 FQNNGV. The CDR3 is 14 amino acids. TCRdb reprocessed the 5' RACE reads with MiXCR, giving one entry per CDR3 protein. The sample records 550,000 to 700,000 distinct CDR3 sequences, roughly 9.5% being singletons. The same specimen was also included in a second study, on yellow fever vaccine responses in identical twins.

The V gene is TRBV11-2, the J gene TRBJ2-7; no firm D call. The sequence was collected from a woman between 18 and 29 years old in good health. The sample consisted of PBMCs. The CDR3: CASSLLSLSYEQYF. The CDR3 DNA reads TGTGCCAGCAGCTTATTATCTCTCTCCTACGAGCAGTACTTC.